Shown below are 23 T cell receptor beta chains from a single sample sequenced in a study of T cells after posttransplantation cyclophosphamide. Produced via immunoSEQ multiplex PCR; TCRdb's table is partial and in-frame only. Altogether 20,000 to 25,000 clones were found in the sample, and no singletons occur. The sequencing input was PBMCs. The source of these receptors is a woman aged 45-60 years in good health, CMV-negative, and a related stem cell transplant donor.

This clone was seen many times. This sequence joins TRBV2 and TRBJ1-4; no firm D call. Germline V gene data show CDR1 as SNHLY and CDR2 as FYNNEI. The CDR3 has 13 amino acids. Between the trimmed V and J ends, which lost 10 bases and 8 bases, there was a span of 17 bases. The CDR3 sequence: CATRRAAPEKLFF. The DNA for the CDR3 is TGTGCCACCCGGAGGGCAGCCCCGGAAAAACTGTTTTTT.

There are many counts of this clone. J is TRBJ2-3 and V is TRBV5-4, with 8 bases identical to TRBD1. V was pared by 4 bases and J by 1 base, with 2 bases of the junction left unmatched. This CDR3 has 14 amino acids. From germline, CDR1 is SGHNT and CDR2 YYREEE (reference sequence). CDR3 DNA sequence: TGTGCCAGCAGCCTGGACAGGGGCACAGATACGCAGTATTTT. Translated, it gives CASSLDRGTDTQYF.

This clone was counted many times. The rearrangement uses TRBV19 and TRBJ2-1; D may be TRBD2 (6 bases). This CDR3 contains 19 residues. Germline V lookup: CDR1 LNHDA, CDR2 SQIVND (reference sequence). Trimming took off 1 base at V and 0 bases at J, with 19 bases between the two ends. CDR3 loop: CASSIGGIEGWSSYNEQFF. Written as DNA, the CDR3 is TGTGCCAGTAGTATAGGCGGGATTGAGGGATGGAGCTCCTACAATGAGCAGTTCTTC.

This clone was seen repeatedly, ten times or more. CDR3 coding DNA: TGCGCCAGCAGCGTGCCCGGGACAGATACGCAGTATTTT. Its protein product is CASSVPGTDTQYF. The V gene is TRBV5-1, the J gene TRBJ2-3, with D uncertain. The CDR3 has 13 residues. Trimming removed 4 bases at V and 3 bases at J, with 9 bases between. Looked up from germline, CDR1 is SGHRS and CDR2 is YFSETQ. Variable domain in full (rest from reference TRBV5-1 and TRBJ2-3): KAGVTQTPRYLIKTRGQQVTLSCSPISGHRSVSWYQQTPGQGLQFLFEYFSETQRNKGNFPGRFSGRQFSNSRSEMNVSTLELGDSALYLCASSVPGTDTQYFGPGTRLTVL.

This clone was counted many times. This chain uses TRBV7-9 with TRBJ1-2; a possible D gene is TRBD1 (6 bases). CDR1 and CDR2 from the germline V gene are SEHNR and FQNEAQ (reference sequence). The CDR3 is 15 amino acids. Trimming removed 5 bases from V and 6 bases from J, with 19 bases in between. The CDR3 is CASSREASGAHGYTF. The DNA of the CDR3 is TGTGCCAGCAGCCGTGAGGCATCAGGGGCGCATGGCTACACCTTC. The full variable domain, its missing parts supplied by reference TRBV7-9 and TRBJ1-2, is DTGVSQNPRHKITKRGQNVTFRCDPISEHNRLYWYRQTLGQGPEFLTYFQNEAQLEKSRLLSDRFSAERPKGSFSTLEIQRTEQGDSAMYLCASSREASGAHGYTFGSGTRLTVV.

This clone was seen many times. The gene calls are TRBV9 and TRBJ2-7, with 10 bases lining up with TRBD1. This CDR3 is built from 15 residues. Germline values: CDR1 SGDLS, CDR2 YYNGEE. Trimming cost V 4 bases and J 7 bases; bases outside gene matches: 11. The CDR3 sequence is CASSPRDRGGDEQYF. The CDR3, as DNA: TGTGCCAGCAGCCCAAGGGACAGGGGTGGGGATGAGCAGTACTTC.

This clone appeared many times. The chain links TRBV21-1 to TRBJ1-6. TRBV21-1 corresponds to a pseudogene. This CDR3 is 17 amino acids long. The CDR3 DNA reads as TGTGCCAGCAGCAACCGGGACTCGAGCTCCTATAATTCACCCCTCCACTTT. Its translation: CASSNRDSSSYNSPLHF.

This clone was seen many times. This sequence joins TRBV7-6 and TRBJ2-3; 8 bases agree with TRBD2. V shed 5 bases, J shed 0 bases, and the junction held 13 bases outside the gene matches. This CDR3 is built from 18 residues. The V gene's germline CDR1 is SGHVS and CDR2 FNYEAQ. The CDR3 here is CASSPQIAGWGSTDTQYF. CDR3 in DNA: TGTGCCAGCAGCCCCCAAATAGCGGGATGGGGAAGCACAGATACGCAGTATTTT.

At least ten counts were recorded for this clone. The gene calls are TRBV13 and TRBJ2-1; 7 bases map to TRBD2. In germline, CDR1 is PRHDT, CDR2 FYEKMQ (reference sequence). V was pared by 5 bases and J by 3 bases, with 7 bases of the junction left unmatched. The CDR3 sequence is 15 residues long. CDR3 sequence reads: CASSPAGLNYNEQFF. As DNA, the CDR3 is TGTGCCAGCAGCCCTGCGGGACTAAACTACAATGAGCAGTTCTTC.

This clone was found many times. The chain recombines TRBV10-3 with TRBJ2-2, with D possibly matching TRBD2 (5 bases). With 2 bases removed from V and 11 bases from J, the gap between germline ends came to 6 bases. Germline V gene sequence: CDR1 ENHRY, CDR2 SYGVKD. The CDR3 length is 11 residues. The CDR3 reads CAISEEGELFF. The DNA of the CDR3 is TGTGCCATCAGTGAGGAGGGTGAGCTGTTTTTT.

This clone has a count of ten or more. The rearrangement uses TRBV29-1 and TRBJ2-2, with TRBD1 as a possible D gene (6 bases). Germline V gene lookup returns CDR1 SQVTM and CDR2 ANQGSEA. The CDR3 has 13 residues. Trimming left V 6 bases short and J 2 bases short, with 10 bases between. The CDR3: CSVDSRNTGELFF. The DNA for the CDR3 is TGCAGCGTGGACAGCCGTAACACCGGGGAGCTGTTTTTT.

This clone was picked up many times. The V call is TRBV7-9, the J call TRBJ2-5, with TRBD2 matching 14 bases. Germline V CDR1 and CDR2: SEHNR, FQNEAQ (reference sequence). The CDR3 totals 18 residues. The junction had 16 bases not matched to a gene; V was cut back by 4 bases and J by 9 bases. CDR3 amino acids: CASSSGTSGGTNWGSQYF. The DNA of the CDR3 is TGTGCCAGCAGCTCTGGGACTAGCGGGGGAACCAATTGGGGGTCCCAGTACTTC.

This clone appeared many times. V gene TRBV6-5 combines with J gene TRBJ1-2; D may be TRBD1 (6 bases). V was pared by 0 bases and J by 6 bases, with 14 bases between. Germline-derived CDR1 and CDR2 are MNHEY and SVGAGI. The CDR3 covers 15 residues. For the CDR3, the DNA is TGTGCCAGCAGTTACTCTGGGGCAGGGGAAAATGGCTACACCTTC. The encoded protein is CASSYSGAGENGYTF.

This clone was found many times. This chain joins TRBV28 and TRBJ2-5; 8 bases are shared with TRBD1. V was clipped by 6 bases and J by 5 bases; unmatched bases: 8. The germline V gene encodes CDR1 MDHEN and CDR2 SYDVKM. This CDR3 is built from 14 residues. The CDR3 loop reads CASRRTGPGETQYF. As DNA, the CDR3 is TGTGCCAGCAGGAGGACAGGGCCTGGGGAGACCCAGTACTTC.

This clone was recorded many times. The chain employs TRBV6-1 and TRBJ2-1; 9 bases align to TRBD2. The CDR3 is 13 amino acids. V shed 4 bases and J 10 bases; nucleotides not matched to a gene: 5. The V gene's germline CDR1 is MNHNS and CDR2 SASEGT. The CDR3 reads CASSGFSGREQFF. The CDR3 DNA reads TGTGCCAGCAGTGGATTTAGCGGGAGAGAGCAGTTCTTC.

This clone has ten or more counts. The DNA of the CDR3 is TGTGCCAGCTCACCGGGACACCTTAGGAACGAGCAGTACTTC. The encoded protein is CASSPGHLRNEQYF. The chain recombines TRBV18 with TRBJ2-7, with D perhaps matching TRBD1 (6 bases). The CDR3 extends over 14 amino acids. Trimming removed 3 bases from V and 5 bases from J, with 14 bases in between. Germline CDR1 and CDR2: KGHSH and LQKENI.

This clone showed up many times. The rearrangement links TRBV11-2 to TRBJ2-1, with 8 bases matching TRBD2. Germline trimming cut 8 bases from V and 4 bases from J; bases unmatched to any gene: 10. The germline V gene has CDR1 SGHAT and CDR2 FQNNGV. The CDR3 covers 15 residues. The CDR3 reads CASSVLAGYYNEQFF. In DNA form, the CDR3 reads TGTGCCAGCTCGGTTTTAGCGGGGTATTACAATGAGCAGTTCTTC.

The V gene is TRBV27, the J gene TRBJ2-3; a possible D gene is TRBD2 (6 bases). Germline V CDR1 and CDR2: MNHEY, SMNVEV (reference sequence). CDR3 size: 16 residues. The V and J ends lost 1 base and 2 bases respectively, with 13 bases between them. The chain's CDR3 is CASSLFPEDYTDTQYF. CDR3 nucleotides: TGTGCCAGCAGTTTATTTCCGGAGGACTACACAGATACGCAGTATTTT.

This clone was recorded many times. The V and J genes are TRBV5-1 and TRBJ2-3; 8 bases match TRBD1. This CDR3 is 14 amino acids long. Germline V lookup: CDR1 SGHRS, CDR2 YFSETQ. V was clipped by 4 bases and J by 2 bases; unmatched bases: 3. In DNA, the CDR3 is TGCGCCAGCAGCGGGGACAGGTACACAGATACGCAGTATTTT. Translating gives CASSGDRYTDTQYF.

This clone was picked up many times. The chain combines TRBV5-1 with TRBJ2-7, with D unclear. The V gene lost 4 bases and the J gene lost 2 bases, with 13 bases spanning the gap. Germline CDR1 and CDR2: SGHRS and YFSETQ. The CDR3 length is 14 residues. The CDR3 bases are TGCGCCAGCAGCCCGTCGACAAATACCTACGAGCAGTACTTC. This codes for CASSPSTNTYEQYF.

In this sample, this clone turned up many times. The DNA of the CDR3 is TGTGCCAGCAGGCCCCGTGCGGGAGTAGGTGAGCAGTACTTC. Translation gives CASRPRAGVGEQYF. The V call is TRBV27, the J call TRBJ2-7, with TRBD2 identical over 7 bases. Germline V gene lookup returns CDR1 MNHEY and CDR2 SMNVEV (reference sequence). CDR3 length: 14 residues. The V and J ends lost 6 bases and 7 bases, in that order; junction bases with no gene match: 12.

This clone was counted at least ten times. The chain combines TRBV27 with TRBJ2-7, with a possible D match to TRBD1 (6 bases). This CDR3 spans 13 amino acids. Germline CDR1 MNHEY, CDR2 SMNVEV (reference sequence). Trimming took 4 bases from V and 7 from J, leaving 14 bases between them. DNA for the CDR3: TGTGCCAGCAGTTGGACTTTTCAGGGGGAGCAGTACTTC. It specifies CASSWTFQGEQYF.

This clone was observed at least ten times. Written as DNA, the CDR3 is TGTGCCAGCAGCTTCGGGTCGGATACGCAGTATTTT. Translating gives CASSFGSDTQYF. The chain uses TRBV7-9 and TRBJ2-3, with D unclear. The CDR3 has 12 residues. Per germline, CDR1 SEHNR and CDR2 FQNEAQ (reference sequence). V was trimmed by 3 bases and J by 6 bases, leaving 7 bases between them.